This T cell receptor beta chain was observed in a study of blood T cell repertoires in COVID-19. Study in general: The cDNA or gDNA used as material had been derived from T cells, B-cell-depleted T cells, or PBMCs.

Recruitment covered roughly 24 US areas and drew participants whose ages spanned about 18 to 90 years. Which cohort a participant joined came from the clinical history participants gave. The CDR3 contains 12 residues. V was cut by 5 bases and J by 8 bases, with 10 bases left in between. Per the original data handling: Estimated nucleated cell counts came from reference gene primer amplification. Produced via immunoSEQ multiplex PCR; TCRdb's table is partial and in-frame only. The V and J calls and clone size are taken from that table; D and trimming were inferred from the DNA. The sample has about 270,000 clones; 85% to 90% are singletons.

This clonotype originated in a woman aged 25-40 years with acute COVID-19. The source material was PBMCs or T cells enriched from blood (not recorded which). The rearrangement joins TRBV12-3 or TRBV12-4 to TRBJ1-3; no reliable D call. CDR3 protein: CASSDGGYTIYF. Written as DNA, the CDR3 is TGTGCCAGCAGTGACGGAGGATACACCATATATTTT.